The 24 T cell receptor beta chains given below trace back to one sample, sequenced in a study of cytomegalovirus exposure and HLA in healthy donors. PCR employed 60 Vbeta and 13 Jbeta primers. Only in-frame clones appear in the TCRdb table, and some are missing; sequencing was by immunoSEQ multiplex PCR. The sample lists 100,000 to 150,000 clones; approximately 80% were seen once. The sample comprised PBMCs. The receptors stem from a man aged 18-30 years in good health and CMV-seropositive.

The chain has TRBV5-1 and TRBJ2-1; 11 bases align to TRBD2. Germline values: CDR1 SGHRS, CDR2 YFSETQ. V dropped 4 bases and J dropped 3; count of bases not matched to a gene: 3. The CDR3 length is 15 residues. The CDR3 coding sequence is TGCGCCAGCAGCGTAGGGACTAGCGGCTACAATGAGCAGTTCTTC. Residues: CASSVGTSGYNEQFF. Drawing the rest from reference TRBV5-1 and TRBJ2-1, the complete variable domain is KAGVTQTPRYLIKTRGQQVTLSCSPISGHRSVSWYQQTPGQGLQFLFEYFSETQRNKGNFPGRFSGRQFSNSRSEMNVSTLELGDSALYLCASSVGTSGYNEQFFGPGTRLTVL.

The V and J genes are TRBV14 and TRBJ1-2; TRBD1 matches 9 bases. This CDR3 has 15 amino acids. Germline V gene lookup returns CDR1 SGHDN and CDR2 FVKESK. After removal of 0 bases from V and 4 bases from J, the junction contained 3 bases not matched to a gene. Here the CDR3 reads CASSQEGQGPYGYTF. CDR3 sequence (DNA): TGTGCCAGCAGCCAAGAAGGACAGGGGCCCTATGGCTACACCTTC.

This clone appeared a few times. The chain couples TRBV7-9 to TRBJ1-2; a possible D gene is TRBD1 (5 bases). The CDR3 loop spans 16 amino acids. Germline V CDR1 and CDR2: SEHNR, FQNEAQ (reference sequence). Trimming left V 1 base short and J 3 bases short, with 15 bases between. The CDR3 DNA sequence: TGTGCCAGCAGCTTAGACTCCGGAGGGGCCTACTATGGCTACACCTTC. Amino acids: CASSLDSGGAYYGYTF.

J is TRBJ2-5 and V is TRBV6-1; weak D call: TRBD2 (6 bases). The J call could be wrong; TRBJ2-7 is a better fit for the DNA end. Germline CDR1 and CDR2: MNHNS and SASEGT. The CDR3 extends over 14 amino acids. The CDR3 DNA reads TGTGCCAGCAGTAGAGAGGACTATTTATACGAGCAGTACTTC. It specifies CASSREDYLYEQYF.

V usage is TRBV9 and J usage is TRBJ1-2; the D gene is possibly TRBD1 (5 bases). With 0 bases removed from V and 5 bases from J, the gap between germline ends came to 11 bases. Germline V gene data show CDR1 as SGDLS and CDR2 as YYNGEE. There are 14 residues in the CDR3. The CDR3 region has the DNA TGTGCCAGCAGCGTAGGGGGGGGTGGGTATGGCTACACCTTC. Translation gives CASSVGGGGYGYTF.

This chain connects TRBV5-5 to TRBJ1-1; the D gene is possibly TRBD1 (6 bases). Germline V gives CDR1 SGHKS, CDR2 YYEKEE (reference sequence). Deletions cut 2 bases from V and 8 bases from J, with 13 bases between. This CDR3 contains 13 residues. The CDR3 region is CASSLIGGGEAFF. The CDR3 DNA sequence: TGTGCCAGCAGCTTAATTGGGGGCGGCGAAGCTTTCTTT.

The V gene is TRBV30, the J gene TRBJ1-5; the D gene is possibly TRBD1 (6 bases). The CDR3 extends over 14 amino acids. V was shortened by 2 bases and J by 7 bases, with 15 bases between the two germline ends. In germline, CDR1 is GTSNPN, CDR2 SVGIG (reference sequence). CDR3 residues: CAWSLPGVRQPQHF. The CDR3 DNA follows: TGTGCCTGGAGTCTCCCAGGGGTGCGGCAGCCCCAGCATTTT.

This clone was detected only a few times. This sequence joins TRBV9 and TRBJ1-1; the D gene is possibly TRBD1 (5 bases). V lost 0 bases and J 2 bases, leaving 11 bases between the germline ends. The CDR3 runs 15 residues. Germline-derived CDR1 and CDR2 are SGDLS and YYNGEE. The CDR3 region is CASSVVGLGNTEAFF. The CDR3 nucleotides are TGTGCCAGCAGCGTAGTGGGACTGGGAAACACTGAAGCTTTCTTT.

To note about this clone: One end of the junction varies from germline; a read error may be responsible. CDR3 loop: CASSRRLASPGANGLTF. CDR3 sequence (DNA): TGTGCCAGTAGTAGGAGACTAGCCTCTCCTGGGGCCAACGGCCTGACTTTC. The rearrangement joins TRBV19 to TRBJ2-6, with 7 bases fitting TRBD2. This CDR3 contains 17 residues. CDR1 is LNHDA, CDR2 SQIVND, per germline (reference sequence).

J is TRBJ2-3 and V is TRBV7-2; D unresolved. The CDR3 has 16 residues. Germline V gene data show CDR1 as SGHTA and CDR2 as FQGNSA. Trimming took 1 base from V and 2 from J, leaving 13 bases between them. DNA of the CDR3: TGTGCCAGCAGCTTAGAACAGCCAATAACCACAGATACGCAGTATTTT. Translation gives CASSLEQPITTDTQYF.

This clone was observed a handful of times. The V call is TRBV19, the J call TRBJ1-2; unclear D gene. Per the germline V gene, CDR1 is LNHDA and CDR2 is SQIVND (reference sequence). V lost 2 bases, J lost 4 bases, and 8 bases lay in between. The CDR3 extends over 13 amino acids. The CDR3 loop reads CASSILGFYGYTF. CDR3 sequence (DNA): TGTGCCAGTAGTATACTGGGCTTCTATGGCTACACCTTC.

The chain combines TRBV19 with TRBJ1-2, with D perhaps TRBD1 (5 bases). The V gene lost 6 bases and the J gene lost 2 bases, with 13 bases spanning the gap. This CDR3 has 14 residues. Looked up from germline, CDR1 is LNHDA and CDR2 is SQIVND (reference sequence). This chain's CDR3 is CASSPRGVNYGYTF. DNA for the CDR3: TGTGCCAGTAGCCCCCGGGGGGTGAACTATGGCTACACCTTC.

The J gene is TRBJ2-5, the V gene TRBV5-1; the D gene is possibly TRBD2 (5 bases). The closer fit of TRBJ2-7 to the DNA end suggests the J call may be wrong. The CDR3 loop spans 14 amino acids. Germline V lookup: CDR1 SGHRS, CDR2 YFSETQ. CDR3 residues: CASSLGGANYEQYF. In DNA, the CDR3 is TGCGCCAGCAGCTTGGGGGGAGCCAACTACGAGCAGTACTTC.

This clone was observed once. The V gene is TRBV6-6, the J gene TRBJ2-1; 8 nucleotides match TRBD2. This CDR3 has 15 residues. V lost 10 bases to trimming and J lost 3 bases; unmatched junction nucleotides: 11. Germline V gene sequence: CDR1 MNHNY, CDR2 SVGAGI (reference sequence). CDR3 nucleotide sequence: TGTGCCATCAAACCCTCGGGACTAGGCTACAATGAGCAGTTCTTC. The encoded protein is CAIKPSGLGYNEQFF.

The rearrangement joins TRBV30 to TRBJ2-7; TRBD2 matches at 10 bases. CDR1 is GTSNPN and CDR2 is SVGIG in the germline V gene (reference sequence). J was trimmed by 9 bases and V by 1 base; bases with no gene match: 9. This CDR3 is 14 amino acids long. CDR3 coding DNA: TGTGCCTGGAGTGGGACTAGCGGAAAGCTTTGGCAGTACTTC. Encoded protein: CAWSGTSGKLWQYF. Full variable domain (missing parts from reference TRBV30 and TRBJ2-7): SQTIHQWPATLVQPVGSPLSLECTVEGTSNPNLYWYRQAAGRGLQLLFYSVGIGQISSEVPQNLSASRPQDRQFILSSKKLLLSDSGFYLCAWSGTSGKLWQYFGPGTRLTVT.

V gene TRBV7-9 combines with J gene TRBJ1-2; 7 bases match TRBD1. Unmatched junction bases numbered 4, after V lost 5 bases and J lost 4 bases. The CDR3 is 13 amino acids. CDR1 SEHNR and CDR2 FQNEAQ come from the germline V gene (reference sequence). The DNA for the CDR3 is TGTGCCAGCAGCCACACAGGGGTCTATGGCTACACCTTC. It is translated as CASSHTGVYGYTF.

This clone was observed a single time. The V and J genes are TRBV5-1 and TRBJ1-2; D remains unclear. V was pared by 4 bases and J by 4 bases, with 17 bases between. This CDR3 contains 15 residues. Germline values: CDR1 SGHRS, CDR2 YFSETQ. CDR3 coding DNA: TGCGCCAGCAGCCCAGACACTTCTCGGATCTATGGCTACACCTTC. Translating gives CASSPDTSRIYGYTF.

V is TRBV27 and J is TRBJ1-5; 7 nucleotides agree with TRBD1. J gave up 0 bases and V 6 bases, and 2 bases lay outside the gene matches. The CDR3 sequence is 14 residues long. Germline CDR1 MNHEY, CDR2 SMNVEV (reference sequence). CDR3 bases: TGTGCCAGCAGGGGACAGTATAGCAATCAGCCCCAGCATTTT. The encoded protein is CASRGQYSNQPQHF.

This chain connects TRBV5-1 to TRBJ1-1; the D gene is possibly TRBD1 (6 bases). Germline values: CDR1 SGHRS, CDR2 YFSETQ. V was trimmed by 5 bases and J by 4 bases, leaving 9 bases between them. This CDR3 region has 12 residues. CDR3 loop: CASRGTSTEAFF. CDR3 nucleotides: TGCGCCAGCAGGGGGACAAGCACTGAAGCTTTCTTT.

The chain employs TRBV6-5 and TRBJ1-5, with TRBD1 as a possible D gene (6 bases). Trimming took 6 bases from V and 2 from J, leaving 14 bases between them. The CDR3 has 15 amino acids. In germline, CDR1 is MNHEY, CDR2 SVGAGI. CDR3 sequence (DNA): TGTGCCAGCAGCAGAGACAGGAGACGCAATCAGCCCCAGCATTTT. Translation gives CASSRDRRRNQPQHF.

This clone was seen only a few times. The chain links TRBV11-2 to TRBJ1-1; 7 bases are shared with TRBD1. CDR1 and CDR2 from the germline V gene are SGHAT and FQNNGV. J gave up 3 bases and V 5 bases, and 15 bases lay outside the gene matches. The CDR3 is made up of 17 amino acids. CDR3 bases: TGTGCCAGCAGCCCGAATCATCTGGGACAGCGGGACACTGAAGCTTTCTTT. It encodes CASSPNHLGQRDTEAFF.

The CDR3 region is CASSLGGSYNEQFF. CDR3 bases: TGCGCCAGCAGCCTGGGAGGGTCCTACAATGAGCAGTTCTTC. The chain recombines TRBV5-1 with TRBJ2-1, with 7 positions matching TRBD2. J lost 1 base, V lost 4 bases, and 2 bases had no gene match. CDR1 is SGHRS and CDR2 is YFSETQ in the germline V gene. There are 14 residues in the CDR3.

The V and J genes are TRBV2 and TRBJ1-1; no firm D call. CDR3 length equals 11 residues. Germline CDR1 is SNHLY and CDR2 is FYNNEI. V lost 5 bases, J lost 10 bases, and 11 bases lay in between. CDR3 protein: CASSLTDGAFF. In DNA, the CDR3 is TGTGCCAGCAGTCTGACTGACGGAGCTTTCTTT. Full variable domain (missing parts from reference TRBV2 and TRBJ1-1): EPEVTQTPSHQVTQMGQEVILRCVPISNHLYFYWYRQILGQKVEFLVSFYNNEISEKSEIFDDQFSVERPDGSNFTLKIRSTKLEDSAMYFCASSLTDGAFFGQGTRLTVV.

For this clone: At one boundary the junction diverges from the germline segment, which might be a read error. This chain links TRBV7-7 with TRBJ1-1; D not certain. The CDR3 loop spans 13 amino acids. CDR1 SSHAT and CDR2 FNYEAQ come from the germline V gene (reference sequence). Here the CDR3 reads CASSLAAHTEAFF. In DNA form, the CDR3 reads TGTGCTAGCAGCTTAGCAGCCCACACTGAAGCTTTCTTT.